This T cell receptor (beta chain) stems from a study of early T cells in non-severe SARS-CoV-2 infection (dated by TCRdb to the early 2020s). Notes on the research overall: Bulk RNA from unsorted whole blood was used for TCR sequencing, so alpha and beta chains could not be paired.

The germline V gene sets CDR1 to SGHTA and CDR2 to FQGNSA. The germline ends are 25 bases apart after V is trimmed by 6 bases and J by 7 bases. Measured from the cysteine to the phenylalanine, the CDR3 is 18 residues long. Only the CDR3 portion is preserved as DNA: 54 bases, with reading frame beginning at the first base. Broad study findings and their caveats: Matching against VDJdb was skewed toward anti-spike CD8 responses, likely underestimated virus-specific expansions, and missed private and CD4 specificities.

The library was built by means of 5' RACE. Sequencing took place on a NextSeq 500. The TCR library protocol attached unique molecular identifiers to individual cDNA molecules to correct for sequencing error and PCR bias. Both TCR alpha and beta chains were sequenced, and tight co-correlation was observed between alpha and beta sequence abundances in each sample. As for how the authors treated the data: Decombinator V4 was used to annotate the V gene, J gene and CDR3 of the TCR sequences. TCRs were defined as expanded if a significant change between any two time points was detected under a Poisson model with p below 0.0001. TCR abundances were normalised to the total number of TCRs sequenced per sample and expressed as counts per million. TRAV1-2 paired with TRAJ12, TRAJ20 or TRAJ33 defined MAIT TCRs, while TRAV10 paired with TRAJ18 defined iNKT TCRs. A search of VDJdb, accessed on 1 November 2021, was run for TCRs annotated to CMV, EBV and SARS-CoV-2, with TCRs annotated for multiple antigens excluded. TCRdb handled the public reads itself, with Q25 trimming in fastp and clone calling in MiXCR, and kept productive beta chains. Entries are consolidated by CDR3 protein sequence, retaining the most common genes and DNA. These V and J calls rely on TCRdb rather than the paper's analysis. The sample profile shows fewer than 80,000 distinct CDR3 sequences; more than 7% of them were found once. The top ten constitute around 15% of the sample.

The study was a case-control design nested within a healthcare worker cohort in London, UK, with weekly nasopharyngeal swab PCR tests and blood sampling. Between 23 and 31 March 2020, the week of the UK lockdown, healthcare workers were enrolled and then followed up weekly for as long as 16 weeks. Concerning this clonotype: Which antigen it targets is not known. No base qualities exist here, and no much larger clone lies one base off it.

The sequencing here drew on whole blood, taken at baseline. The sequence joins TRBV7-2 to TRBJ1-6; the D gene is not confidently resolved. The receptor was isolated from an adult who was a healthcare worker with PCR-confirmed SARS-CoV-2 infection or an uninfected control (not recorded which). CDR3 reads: CASSQKHGVGYENSPLHF. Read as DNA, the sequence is TGTGCCAGCAGTCAGAAGCATGGGGTGGGTTACGAAAATTCACCCCTCCACTTT.